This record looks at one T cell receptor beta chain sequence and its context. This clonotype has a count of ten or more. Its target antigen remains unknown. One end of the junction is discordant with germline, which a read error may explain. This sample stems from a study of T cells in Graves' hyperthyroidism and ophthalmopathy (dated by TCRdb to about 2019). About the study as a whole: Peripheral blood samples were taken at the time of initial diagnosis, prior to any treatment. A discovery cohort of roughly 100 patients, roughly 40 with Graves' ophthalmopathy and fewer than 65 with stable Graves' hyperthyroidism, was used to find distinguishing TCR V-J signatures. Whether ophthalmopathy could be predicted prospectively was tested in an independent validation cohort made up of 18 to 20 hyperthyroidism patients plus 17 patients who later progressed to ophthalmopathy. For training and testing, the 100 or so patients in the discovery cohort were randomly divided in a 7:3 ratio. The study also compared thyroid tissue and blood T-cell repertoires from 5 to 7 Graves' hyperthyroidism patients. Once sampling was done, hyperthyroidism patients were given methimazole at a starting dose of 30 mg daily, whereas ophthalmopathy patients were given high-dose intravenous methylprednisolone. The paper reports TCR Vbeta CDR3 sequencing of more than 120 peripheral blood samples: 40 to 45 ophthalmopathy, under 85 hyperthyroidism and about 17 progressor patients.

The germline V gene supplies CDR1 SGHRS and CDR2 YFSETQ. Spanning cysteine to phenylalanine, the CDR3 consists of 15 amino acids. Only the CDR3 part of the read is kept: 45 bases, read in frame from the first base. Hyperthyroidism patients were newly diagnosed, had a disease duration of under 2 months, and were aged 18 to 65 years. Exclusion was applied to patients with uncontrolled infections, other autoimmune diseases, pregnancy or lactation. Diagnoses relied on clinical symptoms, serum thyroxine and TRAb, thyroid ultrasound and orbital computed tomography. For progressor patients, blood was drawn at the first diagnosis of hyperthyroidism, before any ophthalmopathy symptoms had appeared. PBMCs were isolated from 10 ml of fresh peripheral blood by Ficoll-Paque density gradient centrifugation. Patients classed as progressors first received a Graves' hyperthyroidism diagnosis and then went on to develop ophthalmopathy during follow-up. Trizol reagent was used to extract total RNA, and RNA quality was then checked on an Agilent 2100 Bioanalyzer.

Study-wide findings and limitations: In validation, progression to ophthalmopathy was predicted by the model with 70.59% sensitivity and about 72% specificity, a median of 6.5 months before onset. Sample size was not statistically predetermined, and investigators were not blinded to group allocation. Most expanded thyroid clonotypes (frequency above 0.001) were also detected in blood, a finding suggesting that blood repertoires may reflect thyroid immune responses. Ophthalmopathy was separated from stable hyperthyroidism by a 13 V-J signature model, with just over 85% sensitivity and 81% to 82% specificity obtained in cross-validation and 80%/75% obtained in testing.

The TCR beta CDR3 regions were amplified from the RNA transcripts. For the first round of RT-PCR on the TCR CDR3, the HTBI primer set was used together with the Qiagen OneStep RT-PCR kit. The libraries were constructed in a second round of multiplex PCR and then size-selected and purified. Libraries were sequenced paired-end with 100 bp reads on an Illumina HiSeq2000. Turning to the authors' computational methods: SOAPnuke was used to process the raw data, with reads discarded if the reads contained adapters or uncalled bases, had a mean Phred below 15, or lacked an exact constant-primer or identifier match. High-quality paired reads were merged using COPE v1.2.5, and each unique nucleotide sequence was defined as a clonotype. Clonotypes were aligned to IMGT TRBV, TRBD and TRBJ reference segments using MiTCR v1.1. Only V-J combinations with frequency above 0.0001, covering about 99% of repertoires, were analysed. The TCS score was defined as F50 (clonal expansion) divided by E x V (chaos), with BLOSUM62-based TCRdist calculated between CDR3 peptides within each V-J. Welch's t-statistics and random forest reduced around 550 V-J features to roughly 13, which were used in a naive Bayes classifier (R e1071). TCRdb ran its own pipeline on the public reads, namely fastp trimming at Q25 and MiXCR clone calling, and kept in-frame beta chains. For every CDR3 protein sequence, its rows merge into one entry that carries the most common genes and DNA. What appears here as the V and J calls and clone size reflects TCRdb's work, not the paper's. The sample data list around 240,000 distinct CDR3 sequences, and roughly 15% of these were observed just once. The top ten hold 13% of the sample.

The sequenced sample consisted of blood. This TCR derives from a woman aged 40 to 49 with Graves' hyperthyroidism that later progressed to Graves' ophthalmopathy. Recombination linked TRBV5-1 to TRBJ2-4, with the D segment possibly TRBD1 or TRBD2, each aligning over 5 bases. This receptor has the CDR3 CASRLDLGATNIQYF. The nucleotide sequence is TGCGCCAGCAGGTTGGACCTCGGGGCCACAAACATTCAGTACTTC. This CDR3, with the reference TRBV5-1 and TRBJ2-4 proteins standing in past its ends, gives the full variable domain KAGVTQTPRYLIKTRGQQVTLSCSPISGHRSVSWYQQTPGQGLQFLFEYFSETQRNKGNFPGRFSGRQFSNSRSEMNVSTLELGDSALYLCASRLDLGATNIQYFGAGTRLSVL.